The subject of this entry is one T cell receptor beta chain. Its antigen is undetermined. Germline V gives CDR1 SGHRS, CDR2 YFSETQ. V dropped 0 bases and J dropped 1 base, with 7 bases sitting between them. The CDR3 runs to 14 residues. The sample originates from a study of cytomegalovirus exposure and HLA in healthy donors. In the PCR, 60 Vbeta and 13 Jbeta primers were used. Profiled with immunoSEQ multiplex PCR; TCRdb holds only in-frame clones, not every one. The sample holds fewer than 110,000 clones, approximately 80% seen once. Study-wide points: Approximately 17,000 TCR beta sequences were associated with HLA alleles at 0.05 false discovery rate in a later analysis.

The receptor comes from a male donor in good health and CMV-seronegative. V usage is TRBV5-1 and J usage is TRBJ2-5, with D unclear. The sequencing input was PBMCs. The CDR3 DNA reads as TGCGCCAGCAGCTTGGGTCTATCCCAAGAGACCCAGTACTTC. Translated: CASSLGLSQETQYF.